This T cell receptor (beta chain) was captured in a study of identifying expanded T cells in peripheral blood. Study conclusions and caveats: Differentially abundant clones: 0.95 to 1.5 between replicates, 16.4 at around 2 weeks, 19 to 20 at four. Two-week clone count variance significantly increased as total template count grew.

Points on this clone: The antigen is unknown.

The repertoire was sequenced with immunoSEQ multiplex PCR; TCRdb's copy has only in-frame clones and lacks some. Of some 130,000 clones in the sample, around nine tenths were seen once. V was cut by 7 bases and J by 1 base, with 10 bases left in between. CDR1 SGHVS and CDR2 FQNEAQ come from the germline V gene. This CDR3 spans 13 amino acids. Healthy donors had no documented immune events, such as infections, while sampled. Sequenced input: blood. The TCR sequence derives from a person between 18 and 69 years old in good health. This rearrangement joins TRBV7-8 to TRBJ1-1, with D unclear. The CDR3 DNA reads as TGTGCCAGCACCGAGGCCCGGAACACTGAAGCTTTCTTT. Translating it yields CASTEARNTEAFF.